What follows are 24 T cell receptor beta chains derived from one specimen sequenced in a study of CD8+CD57+ T cells in acquired aplastic anemia. Only patients with CD8+CD57+ cell expansion on flow cytometry were chosen for sequencing. Genomic DNA acted as the template from which TCR beta VDJ combination and CDR3 sequence profiling were carried out. TCRdb analysed the reads with MiXCR anew, one entry per CDR3 protein. Found here are 100,000 to 150,000 distinct CDR3 sequences, approximately 40% of them singletons; the top ten hold around 2.7%. Sequenced input: sorted CD4+, CD8+, or CD8+CD57+ T cells (not recorded which) from PBMCs. The receptors stem from a human donor with aplastic anemia.

In this sample, this clonotype turned up many times. The germline gene is not matched at one end of the junction; a read error may be the cause. The chain has TRBV7-7 and TRBJ2-7; 9 nucleotides match TRBD1. Looked up from germline, CDR1 is SSHAT and CDR2 is FNYEAQ (reference sequence). This CDR3 is 14 amino acids long. CDR3 loop: CASSLGTGNHEQYF. CDR3 nucleotide sequence: TGTGCTAGCAGCTTAGGGACAGGGAACCACGAGCAGTACTTC.

This clonotype occurred many times. The chain couples TRBV10-3 to TRBJ2-5, with unresolved D. CDR1 is ENHRY, CDR2 SYGVKD, per germline. The V end lost 4 bases, the J end lost 5 bases, and 8 bases lay between the germline ends. The CDR3 extends over 12 amino acids. The CDR3 DNA follows: TGTGCCATCAGTGGAGCTGAGGAGACCCAGTACTTC. This translates into CAISGAEETQYF.

Regarding this clonotype: A much larger clone is a single base away; this may be a read error. The J gene is TRBJ2-7, the V gene TRBV2, with D possibly TRBD2 on 5 matching bases. The CDR3 extends over 15 amino acids. Germline V gene data show CDR1 as SNHLY and CDR2 as FYNNEI. This chain's CDR3 is CASSPTGGSSHEQYF. CDR3 nucleotide sequence: TGTGCCAGCAGCCCCACTGGCGGGTCCTCCCACGAGCAGTACTTC.

This clonotype is a singleton in its sample. The chain combines TRBV20-1 with TRBJ2-3; 7 nucleotides line up with TRBD2. Germline V gene sequence: CDR1 DFQATT, CDR2 SNEGSKA (reference sequence). CDR3 length equals 13 residues. The V gene end was trimmed by 6 bases and the J gene end by 2 bases; junction bases not matched to a gene: 5. CDR3 sequence (DNA): TGCAGTGCCACTAGCGCTCCCACAGATACGCAGTATTTT. Protein sequence: CSATSAPTDTQYF.

The table lists this clonotype with many counts. The J gene is TRBJ1-2, the V gene TRBV4-3; possibly TRBD1 for D (6 bases). The V gene lost 0 bases and the J gene lost 7 bases, with 21 bases spanning the gap. This CDR3 region has 17 residues. In germline, CDR1 is LGHNA, CDR2 YSLEER. CDR3 residues: CASSQDSYGRQAAGYTF. The CDR3 region has the DNA TGCGCCAGCAGCCAAGATAGTTACGGACGACAGGCGGCTGGCTACACCTTC.

This clonotype was counted many times. Here the CDR3 DNA reads TGCGCCAGCAGCTTTAGCACAGATACGCAGTATTTT. Encoded protein: CASSFSTDTQYF. The genes are TRBV5-1 and TRBJ2-3; D uncertain. The germline V gene encodes CDR1 SGHRS and CDR2 YFSETQ. There are 12 residues in the CDR3. The germline V and J ends were trimmed by 2 bases and 0 bases, with 1 base remaining between them.

The rearrangement links TRBV18 to TRBJ1-6; no clear D. This CDR3 is 14 amino acids long. V was clipped by 2 bases and J by 7 bases, with 9 bases between them. Germline lookup yields CDR1 KGHSH and CDR2 LQKENI. This CDR3 is CASSPVQVNSPLHF. The CDR3 DNA follows: TGTGCCAGCTCACCAGTGCAGGTCAATTCACCCCTCCACTTT.

This clonotype was found many times. The chain joins TRBV7-2 to TRBJ1-6, with 7 bases lining up with TRBD1. This CDR3 has 17 residues. The germline gives CDR1 SGHTA, CDR2 FQGNSA. V was pared by 0 bases and J by 9 bases, with 11 bases of the junction left unmatched. CDR3: CASSLALQGPAGSPLHF. In DNA form, the CDR3 reads TGTGCCAGCAGCTTAGCGTTACAGGGGCCGGCTGGTTCACCCCTCCACTTT.

Ten or more counts support this clonotype. The CDR3 loop is CASSYSRGMGTDTQYF. DNA of the CDR3: TGTGCCAGCAGTTACTCCCGGGGGATGGGCACAGATACGCAGTATTTT. The V gene is TRBV6-5, the J gene TRBJ2-3; the D gene is possibly TRBD2 (6 bases). The length of the CDR3 is 16 residues. Germline CDR1 and CDR2: MNHEY and SVGAGI. V shed 0 bases and J shed 1 base, with 11 bases lying between them.

Comment on this clonotype: Germline is not matched at one junction end, which may reflect a read error. The gene calls are TRBV19 and TRBJ1-6; D is perhaps TRBD1 (6 bases). The CDR3 is made up of 16 amino acids. CDR1 and CDR2 (germline): LNHDA, SQIVND (reference sequence). The CDR3, as DNA: TGTGCCAGTACCGCAGGTTCACCTTGGGGACATTCACCCCTCCACTTC. Amino acid sequence: CASTAGSPWGHSPLHF.

Here the CDR3 reads CATSRGDRATNEKLFF. As DNA, the CDR3 is TGTGCCACCAGCAGAGGGGACAGGGCAACTAATGAAAAACTGTTTTTT. The chain joins TRBV15 to TRBJ1-4; TRBD1 agrees at 9 bases. Germline CDR1 and CDR2: LNHNV and YYDKDF (reference sequence). J gave up 0 bases and V 1 base, and 0 bases lay outside the gene matches. The CDR3 consists of 16 residues. Full variable domain (remainder filled in from reference TRBV15 and TRBJ1-4): DAMVIQNPRYQVTQFGKPVTLSCSQTLNHNVMYWYQQKSSQAPKLLFHYYDKDFNNEADTPDNFQSRRPNTSFCFLDIRSPGLGDTAMYLCATSRGDRATNEKLFFGSGTQLSVL.

This clonotype was detected many times. The genes are TRBV5-5 and TRBJ1-3; D not resolved. The CDR3 spans 14 residues. The germline V gene has CDR1 SGHKS and CDR2 YYEKEE (reference sequence). V gave up 4 bases and J gave up 9 bases, with 17 bases separating them. The CDR3 sequence: CASSNSGVVGTIYF. The CDR3 coding sequence is TGTGCCAGCAGCAATTCCGGGGTAGTAGGCACCATATATTTT. Based on the CDR3 plus reference TRBV5-5 and TRBJ1-3, the full variable domain is DAGVTQSPTHLIKTRGQQVTLRCSPISGHKSVSWYQQVLGQGPQFIFQYYEKEERGRGNFPDRFSARQFPNYSSELNVNALLLGDSALYLCASSNSGVVGTIYFGEGSWLTVV.

This clonotype was counted a few times. The genes are TRBV12-3 or TRBV12-4 and TRBJ1-2, with a tentative D call TRBD1 (5 bases). The CDR3 consists of 19 residues. Deletions cut 4 bases from V and 0 bases from J, with 24 bases between. DNA for the CDR3: TGTGCCAGCAGTTCCCCTCGGGGCAGTCACCCCATAACTAACTATGGCTACACCTTC. Its protein is CASSSPRGSHPITNYGYTF.

To note about this clonotype: One base away lies a much larger clone, so this may be a sequencing read error. V gene TRBV12-3 or TRBV12-4 combines with J gene TRBJ1-3, with a possible D match to TRBD1 (5 bases). This CDR3 has 13 residues. In DNA, the CDR3 is TGTGCCAGCAGAAGGGGTAGTGGAAACGCCATATATTTT. Protein product: CASRRGSGNAIYF.

This clonotype was counted ten times or more. V and J are TRBV6-1 and TRBJ1-6; perhaps TRBD1 as D (6 bases). The V end lost 3 bases, the J end lost 8 bases, and 11 bases lay between the germline ends. There are 14 residues in the CDR3. Germline loops: CDR1 MNHNS, CDR2 SASEGT. CDR3 residues: CASSDGGADSPLHF. DNA of the CDR3: TGTGCCAGCAGTGATGGGGGGGCCGATTCACCCCTCCACTTT.

The sample holds many counts of this clonotype. J is TRBJ2-4 and V is TRBV11-3; a possible D gene is TRBD1 (5 bases). Trimming took 5 bases from V and 7 from J, leaving 15 bases between them. CDR1 and CDR2 from the germline V gene are SGHNT and YENEEA. CDR3 length: 14 amino acids. The CDR3 reads CASSRPGRGNIQYF. In DNA form, the CDR3 reads TGTGCCAGCAGCAGACCAGGGCGTGGGAACATTCAGTACTTC.

This clonotype was recorded at least ten times. This sequence joins TRBV19 and TRBJ2-2; TRBD2 matches at 10 bases. The CDR3 length is 15 residues. Germline V CDR1 and CDR2: LNHDA, SQIVND (reference sequence). V was clipped by 5 bases and J by 4 bases; unmatched bases: 4. CDR3: CASSQIAGGTGELFF. The CDR3, as DNA: TGTGCCAGTAGTCAAATAGCGGGAGGCACCGGGGAGCTGTTTTTT.

The rearrangement uses TRBV2 and TRBJ2-2, with TRBD1 identical over 8 bases. Germline CDR1 and CDR2: SNHLY and FYNNEI. This CDR3 is 15 amino acids long. Trimming at V came to 4 bases and at J to 1 base, leaving 2 bases not matched to a gene. The chain's CDR3 is CASSGTGLNTGELFF. The CDR3 coding sequence is TGTGCCAGCAGTGGGACAGGGTTGAACACCGGGGAGCTGTTTTTT.

The chain couples TRBV4-3 to TRBJ2-5; 9 bases match TRBD2. This CDR3 is built from 15 residues. The germline V gene encodes CDR1 LGHNA and CDR2 YSLEER. With 1 base clipped from V and 5 bases from J, the junction kept 5 bases outside the gene matches. In DNA, the CDR3 is TGCGCCAGCAGCCAAGGCGCGGGGGGGATGGAGACCCAGTACTTC. This codes for CASSQGAGGMETQYF.

This clonotype was recorded a few times. At one boundary the junction diverges from the germline segment, which might be a read error. The chain couples TRBV5-1 to TRBJ1-1; TRBD1 might be the D (5 bases). This CDR3 has 12 amino acids. Germline loops: CDR1 SGHRS, CDR2 YFSETQ. CDR3 in DNA: TGCGCCAGCGGCTTGGGGGGGACTGAAGCTTTCTTT. This sequence encodes CASGLGGTEAFF.

This clonotype was seen repeatedly, ten times or more. This chain uses TRBV19 with TRBJ1-5; tentatively, D is TRBD1 (6 bases). CDR1 and CDR2 from the germline V gene are LNHDA and SQIVND (reference sequence). The CDR3 extends over 15 amino acids. Deletions cut 5 bases from V and 1 base from J, with 12 bases between. CDR3: CASSRGQRSNQPQHF. CDR3 nucleotide sequence: TGTGCCAGTAGTCGAGGACAGAGGAGCAATCAGCCCCAGCATTTT.

This clonotype rates as medium-sized. The chain employs TRBV15 and TRBJ2-3; 8 positions agree with TRBD1. This CDR3 is 16 amino acids long. Looked up from germline, CDR1 is LNHNV and CDR2 is YYDKDF (reference sequence). V lost 0 bases and J lost 2; bases outside the gene matches: 4. Written as DNA, the CDR3 is TGTGCCACCAGCAGAGATCAGGGGGCCTCCACAGATACGCAGTATTTT. Its translation: CATSRDQGASTDTQYF.

This clonotype was observed at least ten times. V gene TRBV9 combines with J gene TRBJ1-1; unclear D gene. Germline-derived CDR1 and CDR2 are SGDLS and YYNGEE. Trimming cost V 3 bases and J 2 bases, with 8 bases left between them. This CDR3 comprises 13 residues. CDR3 residues: CASSAHKNTEAFF. The DNA for the CDR3 is TGTGCCAGCAGCGCTCACAAAAACACTGAAGCTTTCTTT.

There are many counts of this clonotype. V usage is TRBV19 and J usage is TRBJ1-5; no reliable D call. Deletions cut 0 bases from V and 3 bases from J, with 9 bases between. Germline values: CDR1 LNHDA, CDR2 SQIVND (reference sequence). The CDR3 runs 15 residues. The CDR3 DNA follows: TGTGCCAGTAGTATAGAGTCGGCCTTCAATCAGCCCCAGCATTTT. As protein: CASSIESAFNQPQHF.